The sequence of this TCR beta chain was determined in a study of blood T cell repertoires in COVID-19. Study in general: Acute and convalescent COVID-19 specimens originated in the United States, Italy and Spain. PBMCs, B-cell-depleted T cells, or T cells provided the cDNA or gDNA that made up the material.

V was shortened by 2 bases and J by 7 bases, with 12 bases between the two germline ends. Germline CDR1 and CDR2: SGHRS and YFSETQ. CDR3 size: 13 residues. Seattle participants joined during active infection and were tracked over time. Produced via immunoSEQ multiplex PCR; TCRdb's table is partial and in-frame only. The sample lists approximately 180,000 clones, approximately 87% seen once, with around 13% in the top ten. This sequence originates from a woman in her seventies with COVID-19, enrolled during active disease. Specimen: peripheral blood. The V gene is TRBV5-1, the J gene TRBJ1-2; no definite D call. The chain's CDR3 is CASSFFQEGGYTF. The CDR3 region has the DNA TGCGCCAGCAGCTTTTTTCAGGAGGGTGGCTACACCTTC. Looking up the rest from reference TRBV5-1 and TRBJ1-2 gives the full variable domain: KAGVTQTPRYLIKTRGQQVTLSCSPISGHRSVSWYQQTPGQGLQFLFEYFSETQRNKGNFPGRFSGRQFSNSRSEMNVSTLELGDSALYLCASSFFQEGGYTFGSGTRLTVV.